These 26 T cell receptor beta chains were sequenced from one sample in a study of T-cell memory formation after mild COVID-19. TCRdb fed the 5' RACE reads into MiXCR, producing one record per CDR3 protein. The sample carries approximately 110,000 distinct CDR3 sequences, 22% recorded once. The sequencing input was PBMCs or a T cell subset sorted from them (not recorded which). The receptors derive from a man aged 18 to 30 who had mild COVID-19 (a few samples of this study predate the infection). Cell type and time point are not known.

The genes are TRBV4-3 and TRBJ2-1; D remains ambiguous. Germline CDR1 is LGHNA and CDR2 is YSLEER. This CDR3 region has 14 residues. V was shortened by 0 bases and J by 9 bases, with 12 bases between the two germline ends. The CDR3 is CASSQDGYSGEQFF. As DNA, the CDR3 is TGCGCCAGCAGCCAAGATGGATACTCGGGTGAGCAGTTCTTC.

The chain uses TRBV7-3 and TRBJ2-3, with 8 bases lining up with TRBD1. The CDR3 is 15 residues long. The ends lost 3 bases at V and 2 bases at J; junction bases unmatched: 4. Germline V lookup: CDR1 SGHTA, CDR2 FQGTGA. The DNA for the CDR3 is TGTGCCAGCAGCTTTCCGGGACAGGCCACAGATACGCAGTATTTT. It codes for CASSFPGQATDTQYF.

This clonotype was counted only a few times. The chain combines TRBV9 with TRBJ2-3; D not resolved. Per germline, CDR1 SGDLS and CDR2 YYNGEE. CDR3 length: 19 amino acids. With 3 bases removed from V and 0 bases from J, the gap between germline ends came to 23 bases. CDR3 sequence: CASSGRPGRSSSSTDTQYF. The CDR3 DNA reads as TGTGCCAGCAGCGGCCGCCCGGGCCGTAGCTCATCTAGCACAGATACGCAGTATTTT.

Only a few counts were recorded for this clonotype. The genes are TRBV4-2 and TRBJ2-3; 10 bases are shared with TRBD2. Germline CDR1 LGHNA, CDR2 YNFKEQ. This CDR3 spans 18 amino acids. J was trimmed by 5 bases and V by 3 bases; bases with no gene match: 14. The CDR3 here is CASSHRDGVLAGEDTQYF. The CDR3 bases are TGTGCCAGCAGCCACAGAGATGGGGTCCTAGCGGGGGAAGATACGCAGTATTTT.

The chain joins TRBV13 to TRBJ2-7, with D possibly matching TRBD1 (6 bases). From germline, CDR1 is PRHDT and CDR2 FYEKMQ (reference sequence). V lost 3 bases, J lost 3 bases, and 9 bases lay in between. CDR3 length: 13 amino acids. CDR3 DNA: TGTGCCAGCAGCTTTGGACAGAGCTACGAGCAGTACTTC. The encoded protein is CASSFGQSYEQYF.

V usage is TRBV7-9 and J usage is TRBJ1-4; D gene uncertain. The V end was cut by 0 bases, the J end by 4 bases, with 12 bases between. The CDR3 contains 16 residues. Looked up from germline, CDR1 is SEHNR and CDR2 is FQNEAQ (reference sequence). The CDR3 DNA reads as TGTGCCAGCAGCTTAGCTTGGGGAGGAAGTAATGAAAAACTGTTTTTT. Its translation is CASSLAWGGSNEKLFF.

This clonotype was counted only a few times. The gene calls are TRBV4-1 and TRBJ2-1; D is perhaps TRBD1 (5 bases). This CDR3 has 15 residues. In germline, CDR1 is MGHRA, CDR2 YSYEKL. V lost 3 bases to trimming and J lost 6 bases, with 15 bases between them. The DNA for the CDR3 is TGCGCCAGCAGCCAGGGCGCCCGAAGGGGCAATGAGCAGTTCTTC. It codes for CASSQGARRGNEQFF.

The table lists this clonotype with a few counts. The chain recombines TRBV23-1 with TRBJ2-6, with D unresolved. TRBV23-1 is noted as an ORF with a role that remains uncertain. The CDR3 extends over 14 amino acids. The germline V and J ends were trimmed by 6 bases and 1 base, with 7 bases remaining between them. CDR3 nucleotide sequence: TGCGCCAGCAGAACGCTATCTGGGGCCAACGTCCTGACTTTC. Protein: CASRTLSGANVLTF.

The chain uses TRBV4-1 and TRBJ2-7, with D perhaps assigned TRBD1 or TRBD2 (5 bases each). CDR1 and CDR2 from the germline V gene are MGHRA and YSYEKL. CDR3 length equals 14 residues. With 3 bases removed from V and 2 bases from J, the gap between germline ends came to 11 bases. CDR3 region: CASSQGELAYEQYF. DNA of the CDR3: TGCGCCAGCAGCCAGGGGGAACTAGCCTACGAGCAGTACTTC.

The chain carries TRBV3-1 and TRBJ2-7; TRBD2 agrees at 13 bases. In germline, CDR1 is LGHDT, CDR2 YNNKEL (reference sequence). CDR3 length: 16 residues. J lost 9 bases, V lost 3 bases, and 11 bases had no gene match. This CDR3 reads CASSHSEGLAGLAQYF. The DNA for the CDR3 is TGTGCCAGCAGCCACTCCGAGGGACTAGCGGGGTTGGCGCAGTACTTC.

The J gene is TRBJ2-7, the V gene TRBV9, with D perhaps matching TRBD2 (7 bases). The CDR3 length is 12 residues. Trimming stripped 10 bases from V and 3 bases from J, with 14 bases between. CDR1 SGDLS and CDR2 YYNGEE come from the germline V gene. The CDR3: CAGEGVLYEQYF. The CDR3 DNA reads TGTGCCGGGGAGGGGGTACTCTACGAGCAGTACTTC.

In DNA, the CDR3 is TGTGCCAGCAGTTTAATCGTGGGCGAGCAGTACTTC. Translating gives CASSLIVGEQYF. This chain uses TRBV12-3 or TRBV12-4 with TRBJ2-7; D ambiguous. This CDR3 has 12 residues. V lost 2 bases, J lost 6 bases, and 8 bases lay in between.

The genes are TRBV27 and TRBJ2-7; 7 nucleotides match TRBD1. This CDR3 has 16 amino acids. Germline assignment: CDR1 MNHEY and CDR2 SMNVEV (reference sequence). Trimming at V came to 6 bases and at J to 0 bases, leaving 11 bases not matched to a gene. DNA of the CDR3: TGTGCCAGCAGCCACGCCCCGGGACAGAACTCCTACGAGCAGTACTTC. It specifies CASSHAPGQNSYEQYF.

This clonotype was counted a few times. The chain links TRBV12-3 or TRBV12-4 to TRBJ2-2; perhaps TRBD2 as D (6 bases). The CDR3 extends over 14 amino acids. Trimming stripped 3 bases from V and 5 bases from J, with 10 bases between. The chain's CDR3 is CASSFEGRTGELFF. CDR3 sequence (DNA): TGTGCCAGCAGTTTTGAGGGGAGGACCGGGGAGCTGTTTTTT.

The rearrangement uses TRBV7-9 and TRBJ2-3; 8 bases match TRBD1. V lost 4 bases to trimming and J lost 4 bases; unmatched junction nucleotides: 7. CDR3 size: 15 residues. Germline V lookup: CDR1 SEHNR, CDR2 FQNEAQ (reference sequence). The CDR3 coding sequence is TGTGCCAGCAGCTCAGACAGGGGAGGACCAGATACGCAGTATTTT. Translating it yields CASSSDRGGPDTQYF.

This clonotype appeared a few times. The rearrangement joins TRBV7-2 to TRBJ1-1, with D unresolved. This CDR3 spans 15 amino acids. The germline gives CDR1 SGHTA, CDR2 FQGNSA. V lost 0 bases and J 1 base, leaving 9 bases between the germline ends. The CDR3: CASSLAPRGNTEAFF. The DNA of the CDR3 is TGTGCCAGCAGCTTAGCTCCCCGGGGGAACACTGAAGCTTTCTTT.

This clonotype was observed a handful of times. This chain uses TRBV5-6 with TRBJ1-2; no definite D call. This CDR3 spans 12 amino acids. V shed 6 bases and J shed 4 bases, with 10 bases lying between them. Germline V gene lookup returns CDR1 SGHDT and CDR2 YYEEEE. The CDR3 bases are TGTGCCAGCACCGGACCGGCCTATGGCTACACCTTC. Translation gives CASTGPAYGYTF.

This chain joins TRBV28 and TRBJ2-1; TRBD2 aligns across 13 bases. Unmatched junction bases numbered 9, after V lost 3 bases and J lost 10 bases. This CDR3 spans 16 amino acids. CDR1 and CDR2 from the germline V gene are MDHEN and SYDVKM. CDR3 sequence reads: CASSFSTSGGASEQFF. The DNA of the CDR3 is TGTGCCAGCAGTTTCTCAACTAGCGGGGGGGCCTCCGAGCAGTTCTTC.

This clonotype was observed many times. The chain has TRBV7-2 and TRBJ1-5; no clear D. The ends were cut back, 5 bases at V and 8 bases at J, with 13 bases in the middle. Per germline, CDR1 SGHTA and CDR2 FQGNSA. CDR3 size: 13 residues. The CDR3 loop is CASSGSPIEPQHF. The CDR3 bases are TGTGCCAGCAGCGGTTCCCCAATAGAGCCCCAGCATTTT.

This clonotype appeared a few times. The gene calls are TRBV13 and TRBJ2-1; 11 bases are a match to TRBD2. With 4 bases clipped from V and 10 bases from J, the junction kept 3 bases outside the gene matches. In germline, CDR1 is PRHDT, CDR2 FYEKMQ (reference sequence). The CDR3 sequence is 13 residues long. CDR3 in DNA: TGTGCCAGCAGCTCACTAGCGGGGGAAGAGCAGTTCTTC. This translates into CASSSLAGEEQFF.

Only a few counts were recorded for this clonotype. This chain connects TRBV3-1 to TRBJ1-1; D is unclear. V lost 3 bases, J lost 3 bases, and 11 bases lay in between. The CDR3 loop spans 14 amino acids. Germline V gives CDR1 LGHDT, CDR2 YNNKEL (reference sequence). CDR3 protein: CASSQGVVYTEAFF. CDR3 sequence (DNA): TGTGCCAGCAGCCAGGGTGTTGTGTACACTGAAGCTTTCTTT.

The chain links TRBV20-1 to TRBJ2-3; the match to TRBD2 covers 9 bases. With V trimmed by 2 bases and J by 2 bases, 11 bases remained unmatched. This CDR3 is built from 17 residues. Germline assignment: CDR1 DFQATT and CDR2 SNEGSKA (reference sequence). CDR3 loop: CSARIKAGGWTTDTQYF. Written as DNA, the CDR3 is TGCAGTGCTAGAATTAAAGCGGGGGGATGGACCACAGATACGCAGTATTTT.

The V gene is TRBV27, the J gene TRBJ2-4, with 9 bases fitting TRBD1. The CDR3 sequence is 13 residues long. Losses at the gene ends were 3 bases for V and 7 bases for J; bases not matched to a gene: 1. Germline CDR1 MNHEY, CDR2 SMNVEV (reference sequence). The CDR3 DNA sequence: TGTGCCAGCAGTTTCGGACAGGGGAACATTCAGTACTTC. The encoded protein is CASSFGQGNIQYF.

This chain uses TRBV4-1 with TRBJ2-4; D is ambiguous. The CDR3 length is 19 residues. In germline, CDR1 is MGHRA, CDR2 YSYEKL. V was cut by 3 bases and J by 0 bases, with 21 bases left in between. CDR3 in amino acids: CASSHELRRVDLAKNIQYF. The CDR3 nucleotides are TGCGCCAGCAGCCATGAGCTAAGACGCGTAGATCTAGCCAAAAACATTCAGTACTTC.

At least ten counts were recorded for this clonotype. The chain uses TRBV5-1 and TRBJ2-5, with TRBD1 as a possible D gene (6 bases). This CDR3 comprises 15 residues. The ends were cut back, 5 bases at V and 5 bases at J, with 19 bases in the middle. The germline CDR1 and CDR2 sequences are SGHRS and YFSETQ. CDR3 sequence: CASSLTTSGDETQYF. The CDR3 DNA is TGCGCCAGCAGTTTAACGACCTCAGGGGACGAGACCCAGTACTTC.

The rearrangement uses TRBV4-2 and TRBJ2-6; perhaps D is TRBD1 or TRBD2 (5 bases each). V lost 6 bases to trimming and J lost 0 bases, with 18 bases between them. The CDR3 is 18 amino acids. Germline CDR1 is LGHNA and CDR2 is YNFKEQ. This CDR3 is CASRIRDAATSGANVLTF. The CDR3 nucleotides are TGTGCCAGCAGGATCCGGGACGCAGCCACCTCTGGGGCCAACGTCCTGACTTTC.